Listed here are 21 T cell receptor beta chains from one sample, sequenced in a study of shared clonotypes between healthy human individuals (TCRdb year 2020). Library generation was performed with the immunoSEQ multiplex PCR assay. Held by TCRdb, this immuneACCESS table contains in-frame sequences only and omits some clones. Under half of the omission traces to an unresolved V gene where checked; the cause of the rest is unknown. The sample table contains 2.5 million or so clones; only one count was recorded for 85% to 95% of them. The ten biggest clones cover over 0.12% of the sample. Material for sequencing was naive CD4+ T cells sorted from blood. Explained via the paper, the cell subset or site label denotes: CD45RA+ positively selected. These TCRs come from a young man in good health.

This chain links TRBV2 with TRBJ2-2; D could derive from TRBD1 or TRBD2 (5 bases each). The CDR3 spans 14 residues. Germline V CDR1 and CDR2: SNHLY, FYNNEI. Trimming left V 3 bases short and J 5 bases short, with 10 bases between. CDR3 loop: CASSDVGPTGELFF. The CDR3 DNA is TGTGCCAGCAGTGACGTGGGACCAACCGGGGAGCTGTTTTTT.

This clone was observed once. CDR3: CAISESGTSGEQFF. In DNA form, the CDR3 reads TGTGCCATCAGTGAGTCAGGGACTAGCGGCGAGCAGTTCTTC. The chain is built from TRBV10-3 and TRBJ2-1, with TRBD2 matching 11 bases. Germline V gives CDR1 ENHRY, CDR2 SYGVKD. The CDR3 length is 14 residues. Trimming took 0 bases from V and 10 from J; bases not matched to a gene: 2.

This chain joins TRBV5-4 and TRBJ2-3; D uncertain. V gave up 1 base and J gave up 6 bases, with 12 bases separating them. The CDR3 extends over 14 amino acids. CDR1 is SGHNT and CDR2 is YYREEE in the germline V gene (reference sequence). CDR3 DNA sequence: TGTGCCAGCAGCTTGTCCGCCGGAAGGGATACGCAGTATTTT. This codes for CASSLSAGRDTQYF.

J is TRBJ2-7 and V is TRBV4-1, with 10 bases that match TRBD2. V trimming: 1 base; J trimming: 0 bases; junction bases outside the gene matches: 6. CDR1 and CDR2 (germline): MGHRA, YSYEKL. This CDR3 contains 17 residues. CDR3: CASSQGPLAGSSYEQYF. CDR3 in DNA: TGCGCCAGCAGCCAAGGGCCACTAGCGGGGAGCTCCTACGAGCAGTACTTC.

This sequence joins TRBV4-1 and TRBJ2-7; TRBD1 agrees at 12 bases. Trimming at V came to 3 bases and at J to 7 bases, leaving 16 bases not matched to a gene. The CDR3 length is 18 residues. Germline values: CDR1 MGHRA, CDR2 YSYEKL. The CDR3 is CASSQSRDRGQGVWEQYF. The CDR3 coding sequence is TGCGCCAGCAGCCAGAGCCGGGACAGGGGGCAGGGGGTGTGGGAGCAGTACTTC.

As for this clone: This CDR3 is also generated by other DNA sequences in the sample. The chain uses TRBV11-2 and TRBJ2-1, with 9 nucleotides matching TRBD2. The germline gives CDR1 SGHAT, CDR2 FQNNGV. This CDR3 has 15 amino acids. With V trimmed by 3 bases and J by 3 bases, 3 bases remained unmatched. The CDR3 bases are TGTGCCAGCAGCTTGGGACTAGCCGGCTACAATGAGCAGTTCTTC. Translating it yields CASSLGLAGYNEQFF.

This rearrangement joins TRBV6-1 to TRBJ2-7; no firm D call. CDR1 MNHNS and CDR2 SASEGT come from the germline V gene. V was clipped by 6 bases and J by 0 bases, with 12 bases between them. The length of the CDR3 is 14 residues. CDR3 residues: CASSNQASSYEQYF. The DNA for the CDR3 is TGTGCCAGCAGCAACCAGGCGAGCTCCTACGAGCAGTACTTC.

The CDR3 DNA reads TGTGCCAGCAGCTTGGCCCAAGGACGCGGTTATAATTCACCCCTCCACTTT. It codes for CASSLAQGRGYNSPLHF. The gene calls are TRBV5-5 and TRBJ1-6; D ambiguous. Germline loops: CDR1 SGHKS, CDR2 YYEKEE (reference sequence). Between the trimmed V and J ends, which lost 0 bases and 4 bases, there was a span of 14 bases. The CDR3 runs 17 residues.

V usage is TRBV7-2 and J usage is TRBJ2-3; TRBD2 matches 8 bases. Losses at the gene ends were 5 bases for V and 5 bases for J; bases not matched to a gene: 12. This CDR3 contains 16 residues. CDR1 and CDR2 from the germline V gene are SGHTA and FQGNSA. The CDR3 nucleotides read TGTGCCAGCAGCCCCAGCGGGAGAGCCCTAGTAGATACGCAGTATTTT. Protein product: CASSPSGRALVDTQYF. The whole variable domain, filled in from reference TRBV7-2 and TRBJ2-3, reads GAGVSQSPSNKVTEKGKDVELRCDPISGHTALYWYRQSLGQGLEFLIYFQGNSAPDKSGLPSDRFSAERTGGSVSTLTIQRTQQEDSAVYLCASSPSGRALVDTQYFGPGTRLTVL.

This clone was detected once. The chain's CDR3 is CASSDFKGQGSGYTF. The CDR3 nucleotides are TGTGCCAGCAGTGACTTTAAGGGACAGGGGAGTGGCTACACCTTC. The chain uses TRBV6-4 and TRBJ1-2, with 10 bases identical to TRBD1. The length of the CDR3 is 15 residues. CDR1 and CDR2 (germline): MRHNA, SNTAGT. The trim removed 1 base at V and 7 bases at J, leaving 6 bases unmatched.

This clone was recorded only once. The rearrangement joins TRBV7-2 to TRBJ2-1, with 9 bases aligning to TRBD2. CDR1 SGHTA and CDR2 FQGNSA come from the germline V gene. The CDR3 is 14 residues long. With 3 bases clipped from V and 7 bases from J, the junction kept 4 bases outside the gene matches. CDR3 bases: TGTGCCAGCAGCTTCCTAGCGGGACCAAATGAGCAGTTCTTC. It encodes CASSFLAGPNEQFF.

V gene TRBV10-2 combines with J gene TRBJ2-7; D may be TRBD1 (6 bases). Germline loops: CDR1 WSHSY, CDR2 SAAADI. V was trimmed by 2 bases and J by 0 bases, leaving 11 bases between them. The CDR3 covers 15 residues. The CDR3 protein is CASSEGGDNSYEQYF. In DNA, the CDR3 is TGCGCCAGCAGTGAGGGTGGGGACAACTCCTACGAGCAGTACTTC.

The V and J genes are TRBV11-2 and TRBJ2-1; possible D gene TRBD1, 7 bases. The CDR3 covers 17 residues. CDR1 SGHAT and CDR2 FQNNGV come from the germline V gene. V was cut by 1 base and J by 7 bases, with 20 bases left in between. As DNA, the CDR3 is TGTGCCAGCAGCTTAGGTAGAGTTACCAGGGGGAGGAATGAGCAGTTCTTC. It codes for CASSLGRVTRGRNEQFF.

This clone was recorded once. This chain links TRBV28 with TRBJ1-1; TRBD1 is a possible D gene (5 bases). Germline V gives CDR1 MDHEN, CDR2 SYDVKM. The CDR3 is 15 amino acids. Deletions cut 7 bases from V and 1 base from J, with 16 bases between. The DNA for the CDR3 is TGTGCCAGCACCATAAACTGGGGGAAGAACACTGAAGCTTTCTTT. Its protein product is CASTINWGKNTEAFF.

This chain connects TRBV4-3 to TRBJ1-2; 8 nucleotides line up with TRBD1. The CDR3 is 14 residues long. J gave up 10 bases and V 2 bases, and 9 bases lay outside the gene matches. CDR1 LGHNA and CDR2 YSLEER come from the germline V gene. The CDR3 bases are TGCGCCAGCAGCCAACTAGGACAGGGAACCCCCTACACCTTC. Encoded protein: CASSQLGQGTPYTF.

This sequence joins TRBV18 and TRBJ2-7, with 9 nucleotides matching TRBD2. V lost 8 bases and J lost 2; bases outside the gene matches: 4. The CDR3 is 13 amino acids. Germline V gives CDR1 KGHSH, CDR2 LQKENI. The CDR3 region has the DNA TGTGCCAGCATGACTAGCGGAACCTACGAGCAGTACTTC. This sequence encodes CASMTSGTYEQYF.

Concerning this clone: At the DNA level, this CDR3 is encoded by other sequences in the same sample as well. The rearrangement links TRBV7-2 to TRBJ2-7; TRBD1 matches at 9 bases. V was clipped by 1 base and J by 2 bases; unmatched bases: 3. This CDR3 has 15 amino acids. CDR1 SGHTA and CDR2 FQGNSA come from the germline V gene. The CDR3, as DNA: TGTGCCAGCAGCTTAGGGGGACAGGGTACCTACGAGCAGTACTTC. This translates into CASSLGGQGTYEQYF.

J is TRBJ2-2 and V is TRBV4-1, with TRBD2 identical over 9 bases. This CDR3 has 16 amino acids. J was trimmed by 5 bases and V by 5 bases; bases with no gene match: 9. Per germline, CDR1 MGHRA and CDR2 YSYEKL. CDR3 amino acids: CASSDGSGRYTGELFF. For the CDR3, the DNA is TGCGCCAGCAGCGACGGTAGCGGGAGATATACCGGGGAGCTGTTTTTT.

The chain links TRBV5-8 to TRBJ2-2; D is perhaps TRBD1 or TRBD2 (6 bases each). The V gene's germline CDR1 is SGHTS and CDR2 YDEGEE. V was cut by 3 bases and J by 5 bases, with 8 bases left in between. CDR3 length equals 13 residues. The CDR3 sequence is CASSWGATGELFF. CDR3 DNA: TGTGCCAGCAGCTGGGGGGCTACCGGGGAGCTGTTTTTT.

The V call is TRBV5-1, the J call TRBJ2-7; perhaps TRBD1 as D (5 bases). This CDR3 has 15 amino acids. Germline-derived CDR1 and CDR2 are SGHRS and YFSETQ. V lost 6 bases and J lost 6, with 22 bases in between. The DNA of the CDR3 is TGCGCCAGCATCCCAACCTCTGGGGCCCACCGCGAGCAGTACTTC. Translating it yields CASIPTSGAHREQYF.

The genes are TRBV19 and TRBJ1-2, with 8 nucleotides matching TRBD1. Germline CDR1 reads LNHDA; CDR2 reads SQIVND (reference sequence). This CDR3 spans 15 amino acids. Unmatched junction bases numbered 10, after V lost 5 bases and J lost 5 bases. CDR3 nucleotide sequence: TGTGCCAGTAGTCTGCGGACAGGGCCCGGTTATGGCTACACCTTC. Its protein is CASSLRTGPGYGYTF.